This is a list of T cell receptor beta chains from one sample in a study of OX40 agonist ivuxolimab in advanced cancers. The repertoire was sequenced with immunoSEQ multiplex PCR; TCRdb's copy has only in-frame clones and lacks some. The sample yields roughly 40,000 clones, around 90% seen once. The specimen comprised CD4+ or CD8+ T cells sorted from blood, sampled in a trial of the OX40 agonist ivuxolimab. The receptors were gathered from an adult with an advanced solid tumor such as melanoma, head and neck, liver or kidney cancer. The CDR3 runs from the conserved cysteine through the conserved F or W. A D gene is named only where the DNA matches it firmly. The size field is filled for only some rows; it gives once, few, many or a size class.

j_call | v_call | d_call | clone_size | cdr3_aa | cdr3_nt
TRBJ1-1 | TRBV19 | NA | NA | CASSQDINTEAFF | TGTGCCAGTAGCCAGGACATCAACACTGAAGCTTTCTTT
TRBJ2-4 | TRBV11-1 | NA | NA | CASSLSLEAGAKNIQYF | TGTGCCAGCAGCTTGTCCCTAGAGGCAGGGGCCAAAAACATTCAGTACTTC
TRBJ1-5 | TRBV9 | NA | once | CASSVGAGSQPQHF | TGTGCCAGCAGCGTAGGGGCTGGCAGTCAGCCCCAGCATTTT
TRBJ2-4 | TRBV5-4 | NA | NA | CASSAGGGAKNIQYF | TGTGCCAGCAGCGCAGGGGGGGGTGCCAAAAACATTCAGTACTTC
TRBJ1-2 | TRBV27 | NA | NA | CASSLTAEYGYTF | TGTGCCAGCAGTTTAACAGCTGAATATGGCTACACCTTC
TRBJ1-6 | TRBV30 | TRBD1 | NA | CAWTPGTANSPLHF | TGTGCCTGGACCCCCGGGACAGCTAATTCACCCCTCCACTTT
TRBJ2-7 | TRBV4-3 | NA | NA | CASSQAFDMYEQYF | TGCGCCAGCAGCCAAGCATTTGATATGTACGAGCAGTACTTC
TRBJ2-1 | TRBV11-2 | NA | NA | CASSHDLPLYNEQFF | TGTGCCAGCAGCCACGACTTGCCGCTTTACAATGAGCAGTTCTTC
TRBJ2-1 | TRBV20-1 | NA | once | CSASNDDEQFF | TGCAGCGCAAGTAACGACGATGAGCAGTTCTTC
TRBJ2-5 | TRBV4-3 | NA | once | CASSQEGQTQETQYF | TGCGCCAGCAGCCAGGAAGGACAGACCCAAGAGACCCAGTACTTC
TRBJ2-7 | TRBV6-1 | NA | once | CASRAGHEQYF | TGTGCCAGCAGGGCTGGGCACGAGCAGTACTTC
TRBJ1-2 | TRBV4-3 | NA | NA | CASSHSSSGYYGYTF | TGCGCCAGCAGCCACTCCTCGTCAGGGTACTATGGCTACACCTTC
TRBJ2-7 | TRBV13 | NA | NA | CASALRGRNYEQYF | TGTGCCAGCGCCCTTCGGGGCAGGAACTACGAGCAGTACTTC
TRBJ2-1 | TRBV27 | NA | NA | CASSFRGNEQFF | TGTGCCAGCAGTTTCAGGGGAAATGAGCAGTTCTTC
TRBJ2-1 | TRBV28 | NA | NA | CASSFARTDFEQFF | TGTGCCAGCAGTTTCGCCAGGACGGATTTTGAGCAGTTCTTC
TRBJ1-2 | TRBV19 | NA | NA | CASTLGGELYGYTF | TGTGCCAGTACCCTAGGGGGGGAATTATATGGCTACACCTTC
TRBJ2-7 | TRBV27 | TRBD1 | NA | CASSLFGTADEQYF | TGTGCCAGCAGTTTATTTGGGACAGCCGACGAGCAGTACTTC
TRBJ2-1 | TRBV2 | NA | NA | CASSEWGRGSYNEQFF | TGTGCCAGCAGTGAATGGGGGCGGGGCTCCTACAATGAGCAGTTCTTC
TRBJ2-3 | TRBV4-1 | NA | few | CASSQGRFETDTQYF | TGCGCCAGCAGCCAGGGACGGTTCGAGACAGATACGCAGTATTTT
TRBJ1-1 | TRBV14 | NA | NA | CASSQFGRTEAFF | TGTGCCAGCAGCCAATTTGGTAGGACTGAAGCTTTCTTT
TRBJ2-3 | TRBV9 | TRBD2 | NA | CASSVSGRVTDTQYF | TGTGCCAGCAGCGTTAGCGGGAGGGTAACAGATACGCAGTATTTT
TRBJ2-5 | TRBV28 | NA | NA | CASNYRGGGIGQYF | TGTGCCAGCAATTATAGGGGTGGAGGAATAGGCCAGTACTTC
TRBJ2-1 | TRBV9 | TRBD1 | NA | CASSVFYETGDYNEQFF | TGTGCCAGCAGCGTATTTTATGAGACAGGGGATTACAATGAGCAGTTCTTC
TRBJ1-5 | TRBV27 | NA | NA | CASSLPPQSFRCEDQPQHF | TGTGCCAGCAGTTTACCCCCTCAATCTTTTAGATGCGAGGATCAGCCCCAGCATTTT
TRBJ2-5 | TRBV7-9 | TRBD1 | NA | CASSPGQRPDTQYF | TGTGCCAGCAGCCCGGGACAGAGGCCGGATACCCAGTACTTC
TRBJ2-3 | TRBV5-1 | NA | NA | CASSLGLVGTDTQYF | TGCGCCAGCAGCTTGGGCCTAGTTGGCACAGATACGCAGTATTTT
TRBJ2-1 | TRBV10-2 | NA | NA | CASSERYEQFF | TGCGCCAGCAGTGAGCGCTATGAGCAGTTCTTC
TRBJ2-2 | TRBV2 | NA | NA | CASNVGTGELFF | TGTGCCAGCAATGTGGGTACCGGGGAGCTGTTTTTT
TRBJ1-4 | TRBV2 | TRBD1 | NA | CASQQTGTADEKLFF | TGTGCCAGTCAACAAACCGGGACAGCGGATGAAAAACTGTTTTTT
TRBJ2-2 | TRBV7-9 | NA | NA | CASRGFVNTGELFF | TGTGCCTCGAGGGGGTTCGTGAACACCGGGGAGCTGTTTTTT
TRBJ2-1 | TRBV15 | NA | NA | CATSRAGNEQFF | TGTGCCACCAGCAGGGCAGGCAATGAGCAGTTCTTC
TRBJ2-3 | TRBV5-8 | NA | NA | CASSLGYQSTDTQYF | TGTGCCAGCAGCTTGGGATACCAAAGCACAGATACGCAGTATTTT